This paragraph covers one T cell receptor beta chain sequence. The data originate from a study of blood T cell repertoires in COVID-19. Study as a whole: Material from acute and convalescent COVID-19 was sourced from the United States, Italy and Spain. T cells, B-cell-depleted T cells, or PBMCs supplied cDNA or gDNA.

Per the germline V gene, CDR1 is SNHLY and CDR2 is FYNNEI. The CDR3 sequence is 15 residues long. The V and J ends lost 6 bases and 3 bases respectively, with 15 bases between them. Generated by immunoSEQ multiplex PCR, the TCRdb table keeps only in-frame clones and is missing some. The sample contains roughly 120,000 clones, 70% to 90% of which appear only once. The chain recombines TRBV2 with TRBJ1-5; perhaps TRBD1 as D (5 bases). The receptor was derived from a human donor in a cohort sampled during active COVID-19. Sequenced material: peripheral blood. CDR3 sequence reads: CASSKDIKPNQPQHF. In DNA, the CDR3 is TGTGCCAGCAGCAAGGACATTAAACCCAATCAGCCCCAGCATTTT.